This T cell receptor beta chain was recovered during a study of metastatic and nonmetastatic thyroid tumors. Every patient underwent thyroid surgery untreated. Using MiXCR, TCRdb re-called clones from the PCR reads. Counted here are roughly 9,500 clones, roughly 30% occurring once; the ten biggest clones make up 20% to 25%. Material for sequencing was tumor tissue. This clonotype was sampled from a female donor with papillary thyroid cancer or a benign thyroid nodule (not recorded which). Some clones in this sample may be carry-over from other donors' samples.

Written as DNA, the CDR3 is TGTGCCAGCAGCTTTCTAGCGGGAGAAGCCTCATACGAGCAGTACTTC. Its protein product is CASSFLAGEASYEQYF. The chain carries TRBV7-8 and TRBJ2-7; 10 positions agree with TRBD2. The germline V gene encodes CDR1 SGHVS and CDR2 FQNEAQ. Germline trimming cut 3 bases from V and 4 bases from J; bases unmatched to any gene: 9. This CDR3 contains 16 residues.